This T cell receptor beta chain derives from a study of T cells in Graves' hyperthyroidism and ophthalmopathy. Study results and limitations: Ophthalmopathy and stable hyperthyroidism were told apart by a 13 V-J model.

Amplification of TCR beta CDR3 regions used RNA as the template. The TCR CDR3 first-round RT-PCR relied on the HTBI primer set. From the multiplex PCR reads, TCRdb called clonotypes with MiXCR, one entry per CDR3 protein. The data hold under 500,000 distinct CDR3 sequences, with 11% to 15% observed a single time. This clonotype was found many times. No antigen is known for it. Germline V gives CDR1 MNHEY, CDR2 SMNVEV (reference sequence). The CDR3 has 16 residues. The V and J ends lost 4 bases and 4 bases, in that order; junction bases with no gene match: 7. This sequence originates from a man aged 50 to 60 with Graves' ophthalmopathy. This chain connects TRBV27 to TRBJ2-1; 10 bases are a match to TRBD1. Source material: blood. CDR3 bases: TGTGCCAGCAGTTCTCCCGACAGGGGGCTATACAATGAGCAGTTCTTC. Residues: CASSSPDRGLYNEQFF.